The source of this T cell receptor (beta chain) is a study of T cell clonotyping in hematopoietic cell transplantation. Trimming left V 8 bases short and J 7 bases short, with 20 bases between. This CDR3 region has 15 residues. Germline V CDR1 and CDR2: SNHLY, FYNNEI. Study-level points and caveats: Broader posttransplant TCR repertoire diversity was predicted by graft donor and pretransplant recipient Inverse Simpson Index values.

This table comes from immunoSEQ multiplex PCR, and its TCRdb copy is limited to in-frame clones, with some not included. Of nearly 70,000 clones detected, roughly 93% appear once; the ten largest clones hold around 1.5%. A word on this clone: Its antigen is not identified.

Sequenced input: peripheral blood mononuclear cells. This sequence joins TRBV2 and TRBJ2-2; D is perhaps TRBD1 (5 bases). The receptor comes from a man in his fifties or sixties in good health. Some clones in this sample may be carry-over from other donors' samples. CDR3 loop: CASQPQIQAGGELFF. The CDR3 DNA is TGTGCCAGCCAACCACAGATACAGGCCGGCGGGGAGCTGTTTTTT.